The rows below give T cell receptor beta chains drawn from one sample of a study of Graves' ophthalmopathy and Graves' hyperthyroidism. TCRdb called the multiplex PCR reads again in MiXCR, with one record for every CDR3 protein. The sample contains fewer than 350,000 distinct CDR3 sequences, 15% to 20% of which appear only once. The sequencing input was peripheral blood. The source of these receptors is an adult man with Graves' ophthalmopathy. Both conserved end residues are part of each CDR3.

length | V | CDR3
15 | TRBV5-1 | CASSLREGGDYGYTF
16 | TRBV15 | CATSEGLPDAIYEQYF
15 | TRBV20-1 | CSARDPGAISYEQYF
14 | TRBV6-2/TRBV6-3 | CASSIAGTAYEQYF
16 | TRBV28 | CASSPRVQTATYEQYF
12 | TRBV6-1 | CATMDSSYEQSF
14 | TRBV6-5 | CASSYLSGVGTQYF
15 | TRBV7-8 | CASSLGHLRGYEQYF
15 | TRBV6-5 | CASRFRQGYQETQYF
14 | TRBV29-1 | CSVALGATGNTIYF
17 | TRBV6-5 | CASSYGLRTGVSSPLHF
15 | TRBV20-1 | CSARDFQGSSYEQYF
14 | TRBV7-9 | CASSAGGFLGTQYF
14 | TRBV9 | CASSRAGARYGYTF
16 | TRBV11-2 | CASSLDRYSNTGELSF
15 | TRBV12-3/TRBV12-4 | CASSFGFRAKNIQYF
12 | TRBV7-8 | CASSLRDYGYTF
15 | TRBV12-3/TRBV12-4 | CASSLGTQRSTEAFF
14 | TRBV30 | CAWRVSGVRETQYF
13 | TRBV12-3/TRBV12-4 | CASSLRDSGGDFF
14 | TRBV7-2 | CASSRQGASYGYTF
14 | TRBV2 | CASRPGLAGGRQFF
12 | TRBV6-1 | CASNEGNYGYTF
18 | TRBV6-1 | CASSEAPGTGEYTGELFF
13 | TRBV6-1 | CASSRDRGLGYTF
14 | TRBV12-3/TRBV12-4 | CASSFLGQGSGYTF
16 | TRBV18 | CASSPLDGRLQETQYF
14 | TRBV6-5 | CASSYSQGGQPQHF
15 | TRBV6-2/TRBV6-3 | CASRTGTAINSPLHF
14 | TRBV2 | CASSRWGKNQPQHF
15 | TRBV7-9 | CASSQTGDYLYEQYF
11 | TRBV6-1 | CASRAGRTQYF
14 | TRBV7-9 | CASSSKGVNQPQHF
14 | TRBV2 | CASRGQILAGELFF
11 | TRBV30 | CAWSLQGTAFF
13 | TRBV2 | CASKRDGSYEQYF
17 | TRBV27 | CASSLNGQGLARYGYTF
14 | TRBV12-3/TRBV12-4 | CASSYGQGGNGYTF
12 | TRBV28 | CASSFRGYDYTF
15 | TRBV5-1 | CASRPGQGANQPQHF
17 | TRBV6-2/TRBV6-3 | CASSYSKSEAGGTEAFF
15 | TRBV4-3 | CASREGQGAGGELFF
15 | TRBV6-2/TRBV6-3 | CASTPITRTSYEQYF
14 | TRBV6-5 | CASSYSGTDYAYTF
13 | TRBV3-1 | CASSQDYGTEAFF
14 | TRBV29-1 | CSVKDGSIFYGYTF
16 | TRBV6-2/TRBV6-3 | CASSYRAGDRNQPQHF
12 | TRBV20-1 | CSAEDSPYGYTF
16 | TRBV6-1 | CASSEGTSQPTGELFF
15 | TRBV7-2 | CASSPGQATQETQYF
19 | TRBV11-2 | CASSLGRAGKSEAKNIQYF
13 | TRBV7-2 | CASNQGGPYEQYF
16 | TRBV2 | CASREHRDRGTGELFF
16 | TRBV6-1 | CASSRNSRDASQPQHF
14 | TRBV3-1 | CASSQGVQDSPLHF
13 | TRBV7-9 | CASSSPGPNEQYF
13 | TRBV28 | CASSSQDRDGYTF